This T cell receptor beta chain is from a study of shared clonotypes between healthy human individuals. Study-wide points: Non-shared clonotypes were found to have lower generation probabilities than the clonotypes that were shared by all four of the sorted-subset donors.

CD45RO-negative cells were positively selected for CCR7, leaving out terminally differentiated effector memory CD45RA+ cells. Trimming took 3 bases from V and 8 from J; bases not matched to a gene: 12. The germline V gene has CDR1 LNHDA and CDR2 SQIVND (reference sequence). The CDR3 runs to 16 residues. Sequenced by immunoSEQ multiplex PCR; TCRdb stores in-frame clones only, minus some. The sample lists 450,000 to 700,000 clones; 95% to 96% were seen once. On this clone itself: Antigen unknown.

The sample taken for sequencing was naive CD8+ T cells sorted from blood. The receptor was isolated from a woman aged 25 to 39 in good health. The genes are TRBV19 and TRBJ2-2; 7 nucleotides align to TRBD2. The CDR3 region has the DNA TGTGCCAGTAGTATGGGTCAGGGAGGGGATGTAGGGGAGCTGTTTTTT. It encodes CASSMGQGGDVGELFF. Full variable domain (remainder filled in from reference TRBV19 and TRBJ2-2): DGGITQSPKYLFRKEGQNVTLSCEQNLNHDAMYWYRQDPGQGLRLIYYSQIVNDFQKGDIAEGYSVSREKKESFPLTVTSAQKNPTAFYLCASSMGQGGDVGELFFGEGSRLTVL.